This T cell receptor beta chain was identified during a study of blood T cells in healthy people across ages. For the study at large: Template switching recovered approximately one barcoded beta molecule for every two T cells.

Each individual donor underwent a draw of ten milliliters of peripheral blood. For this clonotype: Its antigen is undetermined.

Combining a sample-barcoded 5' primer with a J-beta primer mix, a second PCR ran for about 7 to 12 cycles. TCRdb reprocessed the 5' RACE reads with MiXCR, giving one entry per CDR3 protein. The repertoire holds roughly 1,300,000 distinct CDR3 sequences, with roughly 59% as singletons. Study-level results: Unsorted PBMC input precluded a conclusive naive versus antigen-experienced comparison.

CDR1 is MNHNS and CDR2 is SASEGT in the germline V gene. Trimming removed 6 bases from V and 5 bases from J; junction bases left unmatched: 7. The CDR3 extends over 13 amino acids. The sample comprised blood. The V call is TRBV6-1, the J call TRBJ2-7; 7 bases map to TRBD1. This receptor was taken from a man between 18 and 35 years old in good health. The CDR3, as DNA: TGTGCCAGCAGCCCGGGACAGAACGACGAGCAGTACTTC. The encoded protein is CASSPGQNDEQYF.